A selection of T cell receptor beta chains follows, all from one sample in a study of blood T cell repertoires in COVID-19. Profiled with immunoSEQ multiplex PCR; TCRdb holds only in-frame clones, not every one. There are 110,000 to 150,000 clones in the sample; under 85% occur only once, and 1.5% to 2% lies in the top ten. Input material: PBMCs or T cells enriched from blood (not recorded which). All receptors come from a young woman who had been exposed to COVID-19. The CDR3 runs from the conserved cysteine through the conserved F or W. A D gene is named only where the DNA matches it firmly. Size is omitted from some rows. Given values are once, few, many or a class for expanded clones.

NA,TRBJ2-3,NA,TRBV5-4,CASSLSQVTDTQYF,TGTGCCAGCAGCTTGTCACAGGTTACAGATACGCAGTATTTT
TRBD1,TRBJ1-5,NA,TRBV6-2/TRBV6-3,CASSHARTGRSNQPQHF,TGTGCCAGCAGTCACGCTCGGACAGGACGTAGCAATCAGCCCCAGCATTTT
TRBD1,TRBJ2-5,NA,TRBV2,CASLHRTGPETQYF,TGTGCCAGCCTCCATCGGACAGGGCCAGAGACCCAGTACTTC
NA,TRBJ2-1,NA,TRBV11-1,CASNAGEGRAEQFF,TGTGCCAGCAACGCCGGGGAAGGCCGCGCTGAGCAGTTCTTC
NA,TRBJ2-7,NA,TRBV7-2,CASSHQAGDEQYF,TGTGCCAGCAGCCATCAAGCGGGTGACGAGCAGTACTTC
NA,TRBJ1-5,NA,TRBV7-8,CASSLVGGQPQHF,TGTGCCAGCAGCTTAGTAGGCGGTCAGCCCCAGCATTTT
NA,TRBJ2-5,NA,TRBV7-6,CASSLGGVSETQYF,TGTGCCAGCAGCTTAGGGGGGGTATCCGAGACCCAGTACTTC
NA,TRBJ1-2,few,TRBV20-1,CSAVDSGGYTF,TGCAGTGCCGTCGACAGTGGTGGCTACACCTTC
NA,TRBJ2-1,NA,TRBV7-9,CASSLSPSAYNEQFF,TGTGCCAGCAGCTTATCTCCTAGCGCCTACAATGAGCAGTTCTTC
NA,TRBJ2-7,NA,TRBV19,CASSIRGGEQYF,TGTGCCAGTAGTATAAGGGGAGGCGAGCAGTACTTC
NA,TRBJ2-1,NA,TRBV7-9,CASSFQAHEQFF,TGTGCCAGCAGCTTTCAGGCCCATGAGCAGTTCTTC
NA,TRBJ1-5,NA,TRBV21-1,CASSKVEETDDDQWNQPQHF,TGTGCCAGCAGCAAAGTTGAGGAGACAGACGACGATCAGTGGAATCAGCCCCAGCATTTT
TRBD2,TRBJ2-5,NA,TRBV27,CASSPLRVAGVRETQYF,TGTGCCAGCAGTCCCCTAAGGGTAGCGGGAGTTCGAGAGACCCAGTACTTC
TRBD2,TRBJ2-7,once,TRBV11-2,CASSPYPGTSGKDEQYF,TGTGCCAGCAGCCCCTATCCCGGGACTAGCGGGAAGGACGAGCAGTACTTC
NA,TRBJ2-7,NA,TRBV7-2,CASSLTPATIEQYF,TGTGCCAGCAGCTTAACCCCAGCGACGATTGAGCAGTACTTC
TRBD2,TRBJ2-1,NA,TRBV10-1,CASSESIAGGPNEQFF,TGCGCCAGCAGTGAGTCTATAGCGGGAGGGCCCAATGAGCAGTTCTTC
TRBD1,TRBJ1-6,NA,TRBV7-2,CASSLEGWGQGNSPLHF,TGTGCCAGCAGCTTAGAGGGGTGGGGACAGGGGAATTCACCCCTCCACTTT
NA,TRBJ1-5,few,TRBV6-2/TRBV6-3,CASSYTPGDRDNQPQHF,TGTGCCAGCAGTTACACACCAGGGGATCGGGACAATCAGCCCCAGCATTTT
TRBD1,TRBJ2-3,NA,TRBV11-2,CASSWDRGWVSDTQYF,TGTGCCAGCAGCTGGGACAGGGGTTGGGTGTCAGATACGCAGTATTTT
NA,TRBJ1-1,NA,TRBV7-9,CASSSGQTEEAFF,TGTGCCAGCAGCTCCGGACAGACTGAGGAAGCTTTCTTT
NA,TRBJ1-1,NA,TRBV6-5,CASSPSAWTEAFF,TGTGCCAGCAGTCCGTCCGCGTGGACTGAAGCTTTCTTT
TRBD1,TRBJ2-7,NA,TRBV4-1,CASSQPGQGGEQYF,TGCGCCAGCAGCCAACCCGGACAGGGCGGGGAGCAGTACTTC
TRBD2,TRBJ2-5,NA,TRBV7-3,CASSPIPGTSGQETQYF,TGTGCCAGCAGCCCCATTCCCGGGACTAGCGGCCAAGAGACCCAGTACTTC
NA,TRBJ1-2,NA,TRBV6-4,CASSSGDVYGYTF,TGTGCCAGCAGCTCAGGGGACGTCTATGGCTACACCTTC
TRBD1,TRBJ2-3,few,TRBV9,CASSVEGQAADTQYF,TGTGCCAGCAGCGTAGAGGGACAGGCAGCAGATACGCAGTATTTT
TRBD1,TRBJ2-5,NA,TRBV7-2,CASSSDRGLETQYF,TGTGCCAGCAGCTCGGACAGGGGGCTAGAGACCCAGTACTTC
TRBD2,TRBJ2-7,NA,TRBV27,CASSSLAGGVGEQYF,TGTGCCAGCAGTTCACTAGCGGGAGGGGTTGGCGAGCAGTACTTC
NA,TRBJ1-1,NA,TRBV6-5,CASSSMGTLNTEAFF,TGTGCCAGCAGTTCCATGGGGACTCTTAACACTGAAGCTTTCTTT
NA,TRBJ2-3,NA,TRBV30,CAWTEVKLTDTQYF,TGTGCCTGGACGGAGGTAAAGCTTACAGATACGCAGTATTTT
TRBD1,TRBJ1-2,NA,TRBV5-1,CASSGTGAYGYTF,TGCGCCAGCAGCGGGACAGGGGCCTATGGCTACACCTTC
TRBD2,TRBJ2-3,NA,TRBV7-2,CASSLNGGRTSTDTQYF,TGTGCCAGCAGCTTAAACGGCGGGAGGACTAGCACAGATACGCAGTATTTT
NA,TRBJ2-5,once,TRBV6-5,CASSFKTGSVETQYF,TGTGCCAGCAGTTTCAAAACAGGGAGTGTCGAGACCCAGTACTTC
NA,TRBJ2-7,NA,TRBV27,CASSLISGVTYEQYF,TGTGCCAGCAGTTTAATTAGCGGAGTTACCTACGAGCAGTACTTC
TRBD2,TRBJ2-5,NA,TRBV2,CASRRSGTSGRSQETQYF,TGTGCCAGCAGGAGATCCGGGACTAGCGGGCGCAGTCAAGAGACCCAGTACTTC
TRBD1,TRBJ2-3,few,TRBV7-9,CASSSGQGETDTQYF,TGTGCCAGCAGCTCGGGACAGGGGGAAACAGATACGCAGTATTTT